This paragraph covers one TCR beta chain sequence. Its antigen is still unknown. These data originate in a study of T cell responses to AZD1222 COVID-19 vaccine. Study information: Researchers grouped second doses given at about 4 or about 12 weeks into one pool.

The assay was immunoSEQ multiplex PCR, and TCRdb's table has in-frame clones only and misses some. This table has over 150,000 clones, 75% to 95% appearing once. Findings of the study overall: An increase in Spike-specific TCR breadth and depth was observed after two AZD1222 doses. Unmutated variant regions reportedly attract nearly half of all spike-specific TCRs.

The TCR was taken from an adult in good health. The sequencing here drew on peripheral blood, taken on day 0 of AZD1222 vaccination.

CDR3 coding DNA: TGTGCCAGCAGCCGGACTAGCGGGGGGACGGTCGGGGAGCTGTTTTTT. It specifies CASSRTSGGTVGELFF. The genes are TRBV5-4 and TRBJ2-2; 14 bases fit TRBD2. With V trimmed by 4 bases and J by 7 bases, 6 bases remained unmatched. This CDR3 is 16 amino acids long. Germline CDR1 reads SGHNT; CDR2 reads YYREEE (reference sequence).